Below, one T cell receptor (beta chain) is given with its context. What it binds is not known. Germline CDR1 is MDHEN and CDR2 is SYDVKM. V was pared by 5 bases and J by 1 base, with 13 bases between. CDR3 length: 15 residues. This record belongs to a study of T cell repertoires in cytomegalovirus infection. Study overall: Through public TCR beta signatures, both CMV infection and matching HLA type were indicated.

TCRdb reanalysed the reads using MiXCR and keeps one entry per CDR3 protein. The table has around 300,000 distinct CDR3 sequences, more than 8% seen once. Regarding the study as a whole: In two of eight donors, the top clonotype was HLA-C-restricted CMV-specific. There were carriers of CMV plus the relevant HLA, and cumulative public TCR beta family frequency identified them.

Sequenced sample: PBMCs. The receptor was derived from a human donor in good health (CMV status not recorded). Some clones in this sample may be carry-over from other donors' samples. This chain connects TRBV28 to TRBJ2-3; maybe TRBD2 (7 bases). In DNA, the CDR3 is TGTGCCAGCAGTCGAGGCGGGGGCGGCACAGATACGCAGTATTTT. Translation: CASSRGGGGTDTQYF.